The source of this T cell receptor beta chain is a study of CD8 T cells in Susac syndrome. General study findings and limits: No clonal expansion appeared among CD4+ T cells in Susac patients.

It was with random hexamers that roughly 0.45 to 1 ug RNA was reverse transcribed. TCRdb re-derived calls from the immunoSEQ multiplex PCR reads in MiXCR, one entry per CDR3 protein. The sample yields some 190,000 distinct CDR3 sequences, 94% seen once. This clonotype was recorded only once. Its matching antigen is unknown. The CDR3 runs to 15 residues. With V trimmed by 5 bases and J by 4 bases, 10 bases remained unmatched. Germline-derived CDR1 and CDR2 are SGHTA and FQGNSA. The rearrangement joins TRBV7-2 to TRBJ1-2, with TRBD1 matching over 7 bases. Sequencing was performed on CD4+ T cells from PBMCs. The source of this sequence is a human donor with Susac syndrome. CDR3 in DNA: TGTGCCAGCAGCCTTCCGACAGGGAAGATCTATGGCTACACCTTC. It yields the protein CASSLPTGKIYGYTF.